The present TCR beta chain was sequenced within a study of blood T cell repertoires in COVID-19. Study-wide background: Sites in the United States, Italy and Spain provided acute and convalescent COVID-19 samples. Sources were T cells, B-cell-depleted T cells, or PBMCs; the material itself was cDNA or gDNA.

Followed over time, Seattle patients had been enrolled while infection was active. Profiled with immunoSEQ multiplex PCR; TCRdb holds only in-frame clones, not every one. This sample yields roughly 390,000 clones, of which around 87% are seen a single time; more than 9% belongs to the top ten. The V and J ends lost 2 bases and 2 bases, in that order; junction bases with no gene match: 11. The CDR3 runs 19 residues. Germline loops: CDR1 SGHTA, CDR2 FQGTGA. The genes are TRBV7-3 and TRBJ2-6; 8 bases agree with TRBD1. This clonotype was sampled from a young woman with COVID-19, enrolled during active disease. The sequenced sample consisted of peripheral blood. CDR3 region: CASSLPGQAQKAGANVLTF. For the CDR3, the DNA is TGTGCCAGCAGCTTACCGGGACAGGCGCAAAAGGCTGGGGCCAACGTCCTGACTTTC.